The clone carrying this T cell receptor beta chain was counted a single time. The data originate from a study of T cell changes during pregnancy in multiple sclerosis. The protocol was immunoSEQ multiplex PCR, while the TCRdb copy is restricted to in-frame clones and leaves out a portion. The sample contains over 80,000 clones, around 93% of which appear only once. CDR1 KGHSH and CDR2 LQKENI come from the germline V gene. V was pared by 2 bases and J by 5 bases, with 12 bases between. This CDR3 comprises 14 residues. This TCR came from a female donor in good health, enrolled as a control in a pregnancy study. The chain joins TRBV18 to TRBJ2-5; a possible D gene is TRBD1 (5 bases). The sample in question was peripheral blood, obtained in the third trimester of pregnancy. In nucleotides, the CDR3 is TGTGCCAGCTCACCATCAGGGCTGGGGGAGACCCAGTACTTC. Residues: CASSPSGLGETQYF.